Presented here are 22 T cell receptor beta chains from one specimen sequenced in a study of spatial heterogeneity in lung cancer. Their cognate antigens are unknown. Indicated time point: sample taken at primary tumor resection. General study findings and limits: One measure, the expanded intratumoral alpha and beta TCR count, tracked tumor mutation counts.

Using its own MiXCR run on the 5' RACE reads, TCRdb lists one record per CDR3 protein. The table lists around 11,000 distinct CDR3 sequences, roughly 8% of them singletons. The sample in question was lung tumor tissue, obtained at surgery. The receptors come from a female donor with early-stage non-small cell lung cancer.

This clonotype is classed as medium-sized. Since the library was made to target alpha chains, this beta chain is a stray read and its abundance is not meaningful. The V call is TRBV20-1, the J call TRBJ1-1; D perhaps matches TRBD1 (6 bases). The CDR3 covers 13 residues. Between the trimmed V and J ends, which lost 4 bases and 1 base, there was a span of 10 bases. CDR1 and CDR2 from the germline V gene are DFQATT and SNEGSKA (reference sequence). For the CDR3, the DNA is TGCAGTGCTAAGGGGGGAAAGAACACTGAAGCTTTCTTT. Translation: CSAKGGKNTEAFF.

This clonotype was counted at least ten times. This beta chain is off target for a library built for alpha chains, so its abundance means little. This chain uses TRBV29-1 with TRBJ2-2; D remains ambiguous. CDR1 SQVTM and CDR2 ANQGSEA come from the germline V gene. V was pared by 4 bases and J by 4 bases, with 7 bases between. The CDR3 is made up of 12 amino acids. The CDR3 sequence is CSVAVGTGELFF. The CDR3 DNA is TGCAGCGTTGCCGTGGGCACCGGGGAGCTGTTTTTT.

With respect to this clonotype: A library made for alpha chains picked up this beta chain off target, so its size means little. The DNA of the CDR3 is TGCAGTGGGAATGGTGTCGGCGGGGACACAGATACGCAGTATTTT. It is translated as CSGNGVGGDTDTQYF. This chain connects TRBV20-1 to TRBJ2-3; possible D gene TRBD2, 6 bases. Trimming took 7 bases from V and 2 from J, leaving 19 bases between them. Germline V lookup: CDR1 DFQATT, CDR2 SNEGSKA (reference sequence). CDR3 length: 15 residues.

This clonotype showed up many times. Because this beta chain is a stray read in a library intended to capture alpha chains, its abundance should not be given much weight. V usage is TRBV4-2 and J usage is TRBJ2-3; 11 bases align to TRBD2. The length of the CDR3 is 18 residues. In germline, CDR1 is LGHNA, CDR2 YNFKEQ. J lost 4 bases, V lost 0 bases, and 9 bases had no gene match. The CDR3 region has the DNA TGTGCCAGCAGCCAAGAAGGTAGCGGGGGGGCTCGCGCAGATACGCAGTATTTT. Translation gives CASSQEGSGGARADTQYF.

Relative to its sample, this clonotype is medium-sized. Since the library was made to target alpha chains, this beta chain is a stray read and its abundance is not meaningful. The chain couples TRBV9 to TRBJ1-6; no reliable D call. V gave up 0 bases and J gave up 7 bases, with 17 bases separating them. CDR1 is SGDLS, CDR2 YYNGEE, per germline. The CDR3 totals 17 residues. CDR3 sequence reads: CASSVEAGPKPNSPLHF. CDR3 nucleotide sequence: TGTGCCAGCAGCGTAGAGGCGGGCCCGAAACCAAATTCACCCCTCCACTTT.

This clonotype is classed as medium-sized. Since it is a stray read in a library aimed at alpha chains, this beta chain has a size that is not meaningful. This chain uses TRBV5-1 with TRBJ2-5; D gene ambiguous. V was cut by 4 bases and J by 1 base, with 14 bases left in between. The CDR3 contains 15 residues. CDR1 SGHRS and CDR2 YFSETQ come from the germline V gene. CDR3 residues: CASSKDAIPQETQYF. The CDR3 DNA reads TGCGCCAGCAGCAAGGACGCAATCCCCCAAGAGACCCAGTACTTC. Complete variable domain (other parts from reference TRBV5-1 and TRBJ2-5): KAGVTQTPRYLIKTRGQQVTLSCSPISGHRSVSWYQQTPGQGLQFLFEYFSETQRNKGNFPGRFSGRQFSNSRSEMNVSTLELGDSALYLCASSKDAIPQETQYFGPGTRLLVL.

This clonotype was counted many times. For a library built for alpha chains, this beta chain is a stray read; little rests on its size. The rearrangement uses TRBV7-9 and TRBJ2-3; 10 bases map to TRBD2. Trimming removed 4 bases from V and 5 bases from J; junction bases left unmatched: 9. There are 16 residues in the CDR3. Germline CDR1 SEHNR, CDR2 FQNEAQ (reference sequence). The CDR3 coding sequence is TGTGCCAGCAGCTCGATTACTAGCGGGGAAAGAGATACGCAGTATTTT. Amino acid sequence: CASSSITSGERDTQYF.

With respect to this clonotype: A much bigger clone sits one base away, suggesting this may be a read error. Because this beta chain is a stray read in a library intended to capture alpha chains, its abundance should not be given much weight. The V call is TRBV5-1, the J call TRBJ2-3, with TRBD1 matching 9 bases. V trimming: 4 bases; J trimming: 2 bases; junction bases outside the gene matches: 11. Germline V lookup: CDR1 SGHRS, CDR2 YFSETQ. The CDR3 is made up of 17 amino acids. In DNA, the CDR3 is TGCGCCAGCAGCCGAGTGTCGGGACAGGGACTCACAGATACGCAGTATTTT. Amino acids: CASSRVSGQGLTDTQYF.

This clonotype is medium-sized (0.01 to 0.1%) by share. Found in a library prepared for alpha chains, this beta chain is an off-target read, and its abundance has little meaning. The CDR3 is CATSDLGDRTSPDTQYF. The DNA of the CDR3 is TGTGCCACCAGTGATTTGGGGGACCGTACTAGCCCAGATACGCAGTATTTT. The genes are TRBV24-1 and TRBJ2-3, with D perhaps TRBD2 (6 bases). Germline loops: CDR1 KGHDR, CDR2 SFDVKD. The length of the CDR3 is 17 residues. V was pared by 0 bases and J by 4 bases, with 16 bases between.

This clonotype was observed at least ten times. This beta chain is a stray sequence in a library constructed for alpha chains; its clone size is not meaningful. The chain has TRBV6-2 or TRBV6-3 and TRBJ2-3; D gene unclear. The CDR3 runs 12 residues. Trimming removed 8 bases from V and 4 bases from J, with 10 bases in between. Germline V gives CDR1 MNHEY, CDR2 SVGEGT. CDR3 sequence reads: CASGRIPDTQYF. CDR3 DNA sequence: TGTGCCAGCGGCCGGATCCCAGATACGCAGTATTTT.

Sample share makes this clonotype medium-sized. This beta chain turned up in a library designed for alpha chains; as an off-target read, its abundance says little. The J gene is TRBJ2-7, the V gene TRBV5-1; D unresolved. The CDR3 sequence is 13 residues long. The V end lost 4 bases, the J end lost 3 bases, and 11 bases lay between the germline ends. Germline values: CDR1 SGHRS, CDR2 YFSETQ. The CDR3 DNA sequence: TGCGCCAGCAGCACCTATCCCGTCTACGAGCAGTACTTC. As protein: CASSTYPVYEQYF.

This clonotype was seen only a few times. This sequence may be a read error, since a much larger clone differs from it by one base. The size of this beta chain means little, since it is a stray read in a library made for alpha chains. The CDR3 sequence is CANSFGDVATSEYF. CDR3 sequence (DNA): TGTGCCAACAGTTTCGGCGACGTGGCTACTTCGGAGTACTTC. The chain links TRBV12-3 or TRBV12-4 to TRBJ2-7, with D unclear. CDR3 size: 14 residues.

In this sample, this clonotype turned up many times. The size of this beta chain means little, since it is a stray read in a library made for alpha chains. The J gene is TRBJ2-7, the V gene TRBV7-2; D gene unclear. The length of the CDR3 is 13 residues. V lost 1 base and J lost 4, with 8 bases in between. The germline gives CDR1 SGHTA, CDR2 FQGNSA. The CDR3 DNA reads TGTGCCAGCAGCTTAGAATCGCGATACGAGCAGTACTTC. This sequence encodes CASSLESRYEQYF.

This clonotype came up many times. This beta chain turned up in a library designed for alpha chains; as an off-target read, its abundance says little. The rearrangement uses TRBV11-2 and TRBJ1-1, with 9 bases fitting TRBD1. The CDR3 has 21 residues. Trimming removed 5 bases from V and 7 bases from J; junction bases left unmatched: 29. CDR1 and CDR2 (germline): SGHAT, FQNNGV. The CDR3 here is CASSRNTVGTGSLRGAFEAFF. The DNA of the CDR3 is TGTGCCAGCAGCCGAAACACGGTCGGGACAGGGAGCCTAAGGGGGGCTTTTGAAGCTTTCTTT.

This clonotype counts as medium-sized (0.01 to 0.1%). This beta chain appears as a stray read in a library generated for alpha chains; its size is not informative. The chain links TRBV5-6 to TRBJ2-2; no definite D call. The V end was cut by 3 bases, the J end by 5 bases, with 8 bases between. CDR1 and CDR2 from the germline V gene are SGHDT and YYEEEE. CDR3 length: 13 amino acids. The CDR3 is CASSWDKTGELFF. The CDR3 DNA reads TGTGCCAGCAGCTGGGATAAAACCGGGGAGCTGTTTTTT. The entire variable domain, with the rest obtained from reference TRBV5-6 and TRBJ2-2, is as follows: DAGVTQSPTHLIKTRGQQVTLRCSPKSGHDTVSWYQQALGQGPQFIFQYYEEEERQRGNFPDRFSGHQFPNYSSELNVNALLLGDSALYLCASSWDKTGELFFGEGSRLTVL.

Regarding this clonotype: Since the library was made to target alpha chains, this beta chain is a stray read and its abundance is not meaningful. The J gene is TRBJ1-6, the V gene TRBV3-1; D gene unclear. The germline CDR1 and CDR2 sequences are LGHDT and YNNKEL (reference sequence). The V gene lost 2 bases and the J gene lost 7 bases, with 9 bases spanning the gap. This CDR3 has 14 residues. The CDR3 reads CASSQLPFNSPLHF. The CDR3 DNA sequence: TGTGCCAGCAGCCAACTTCCTTTCAATTCACCCCTCCACTTT.

In the case of this clonotype: This beta chain is off target for a library built for alpha chains, so its abundance means little. The chain couples TRBV6-1 to TRBJ2-1, with TRBD2 matching over 14 bases. The CDR3 runs to 14 residues. V shed 3 bases and J 12 bases; nucleotides not matched to a gene: 4. Germline V gene lookup returns CDR1 MNHNS and CDR2 SASEGT. For the CDR3, the DNA is TGTGCCAGCAGTGAGACTAGCGGGGGGGCTGGGCAGTTCTTC. Translating it yields CASSETSGGAGQFF.

Concerning this clonotype: The library was built for alpha chains, so this beta chain is an off-target read and its size means little. This chain links TRBV12-3 or TRBV12-4 with TRBJ1-2; D is unclear. There are 12 residues in the CDR3. V lost 3 bases and J lost 8, with 10 bases in between. The CDR3, as DNA: TGTGCCAGCAGTTTTGAAGGCTTCGGCTACACCTTC. It specifies CASSFEGFGYTF.

This clonotype was detected only a few times. In a library made to pick up alpha chains, this beta chain is a stray read with a size that means little. This chain connects TRBV9 to TRBJ2-1; 11 bases are a match to TRBD2. This CDR3 contains 17 residues. Trimming at V came to 3 bases and at J to 4 bases, leaving 9 bases not matched to a gene. Per germline, CDR1 SGDLS and CDR2 YYNGEE. CDR3 sequence reads: CASSDATSGELYNEQFF. In DNA, the CDR3 is TGTGCCAGCAGCGACGCGACTAGCGGGGAGCTTTACAATGAGCAGTTCTTC.

Points on this clonotype: Relative to the germline gene, one junction end is altered; a read error may explain this. This beta chain was picked up by a library intended for alpha chains and is off target, so its count carries little meaning. The CDR3 bases are TGTGCCAGCAGCTCACCCGGGACAGGGGAAAACTTC. As protein: CASSSPGTGENF. The chain combines TRBV7-9 with TRBJ2-5, with 10 positions matching TRBD1. CDR3 length: 12 residues. Per germline, CDR1 SEHNR and CDR2 FQNEAQ (reference sequence).

This clonotype was counted between two and nine times. The size of this beta chain means little, since it is a stray read in a library made for alpha chains. CDR3 sequence reads: CSASLHPSAFF. The CDR3 region has the DNA TGCAGTGCTAGTTTACACCCGAGTGCTTTCTTT. The chain carries TRBV20-1 and TRBJ1-1; no definite D call. From germline, CDR1 is DFQATT and CDR2 SNEGSKA (reference sequence). CDR3 length equals 11 residues. V lost 3 bases to trimming and J lost 11 bases, with 13 bases between them.

Many counts were recorded for this clonotype. A read error may account for a junction end that differs from germline. This beta chain is a stray read from a library made for alpha chains; its abundance is not meaningful. The chain couples TRBV10-3 to TRBJ1-3, with 7 bases matching TRBD1. Germline loops: CDR1 ENHRY, CDR2 SYGVKD. The CDR3 covers 11 residues. The CDR3 nucleotides read TGTGCCATCAGTCGAACCGGGACAGTGATTTTT. Amino acid sequence: CAISRTGTVIF.